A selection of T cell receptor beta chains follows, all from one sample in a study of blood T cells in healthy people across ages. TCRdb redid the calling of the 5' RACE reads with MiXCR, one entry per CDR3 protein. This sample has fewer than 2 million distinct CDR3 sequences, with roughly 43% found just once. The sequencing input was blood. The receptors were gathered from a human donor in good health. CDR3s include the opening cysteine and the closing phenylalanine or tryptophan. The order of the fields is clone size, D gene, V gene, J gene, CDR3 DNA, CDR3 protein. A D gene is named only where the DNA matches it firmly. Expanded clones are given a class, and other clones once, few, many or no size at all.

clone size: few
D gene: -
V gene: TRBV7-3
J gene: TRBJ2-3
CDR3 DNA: TGTGCCAGCAAGCTTGGGGGGAGCACAGATACGCAGTATTTT
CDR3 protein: CASKLGGSTDTQYF

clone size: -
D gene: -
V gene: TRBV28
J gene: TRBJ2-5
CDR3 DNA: TGTGCCAGCAGTTTGACAGGGGCTGCGGGGGGAGAGCAGTACTTC
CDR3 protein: CASSLTGAAGGEQYF

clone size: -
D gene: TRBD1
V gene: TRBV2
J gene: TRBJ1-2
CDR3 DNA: TGTGCCAGCAGTACCTACCCCCGGACAGGGGGGGAAGGCTACACCTTC
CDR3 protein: CASSTYPRTGGEGYTF

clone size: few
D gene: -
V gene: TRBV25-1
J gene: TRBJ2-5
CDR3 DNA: TGTGCCAGCAGTGAGAACAAACGGGGGACTCAAGAGACCCAGTACTTC
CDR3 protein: CASSENKRGTQETQYF

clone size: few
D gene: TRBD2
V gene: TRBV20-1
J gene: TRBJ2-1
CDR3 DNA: TGCAGTGCCCCGCTGGCGGGGGGGTGGAATGAGCAGTTCTTC
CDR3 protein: CSAPLAGGWNEQFF

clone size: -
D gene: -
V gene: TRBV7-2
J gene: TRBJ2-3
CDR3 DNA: TGTGCCAGCAGCCACGACAGCCTCACAGATACGCAGTATTTT
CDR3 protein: CASSHDSLTDTQYF

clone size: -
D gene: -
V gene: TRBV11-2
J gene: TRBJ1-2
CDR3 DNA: TGTGCCAGCAGCTTAGATCGGGGGGGCGGATATGGCTACACCTTC
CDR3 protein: CASSLDRGGGYGYTF

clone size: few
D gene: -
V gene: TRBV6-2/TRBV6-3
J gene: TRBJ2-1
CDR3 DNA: TGTGCCAGCAGTTATGTCAGCGAGTCCTACAATGAGCAGTTCTTC
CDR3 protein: CASSYVSESYNEQFF

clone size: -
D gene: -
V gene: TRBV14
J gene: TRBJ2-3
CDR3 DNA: TGTGCCAGCAGCCTGTGGGGGAACAGGGCCCCGCCAGATACGCAGTATTTT
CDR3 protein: CASSLWGNRAPPDTQYF

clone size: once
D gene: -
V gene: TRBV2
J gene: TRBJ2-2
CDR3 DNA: TGTGCCAGCAGTGCAAACCGACCCCCTACCGGGGAGCTGTTTTTT
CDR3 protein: CASSANRPPTGELFF